Each of the 32 T cell receptor beta chains below was sequenced from the same sample in a study of control samples from healthy donors and cancer patients. Using immunoSEQ multiplex PCR, the repertoire was profiled, and TCRdb retains in-frame clones only, with some absent. The sample holds over 100,000 clones, 70% to 90% seen once. The source material was blood. The receptors originated from a man between 40 and 49 years old in good health.

The chain employs TRBV5-1 and TRBJ1-1; 9 nucleotides agree with TRBD1. Germline CDR1 is SGHRS and CDR2 is YFSETQ. Unmatched junction bases numbered 9, after V lost 4 bases and J lost 2 bases. The CDR3 contains 16 residues. CDR3 DNA: TGCGCCAGCAGCATGGGACAGGGAGGCATAAACACTGAAGCTTTCTTT. This gives the protein CASSMGQGGINTEAFF.

The sample holds a few counts of this clone. The CDR3 sequence: CASSWDFGRDQPQHF. CDR3 bases: TGTGCCAGCAGTTGGGATTTCGGCAGAGATCAGCCCCAGCATTTT. The rearrangement uses TRBV6-6 and TRBJ1-5; no definite D call. The CDR3 is 15 residues long. Germline lookup yields CDR1 MNHNY and CDR2 SVGAGI (reference sequence). Trimming pared 4 bases from V and 5 bases from J, leaving 15 bases between.

The chain combines TRBV3-1 (or the pseudogene TRBV3-2) with TRBJ1-1; perhaps TRBD1 as D (5 bases). Germline CDR1 is LGHDT and CDR2 is YNNKEL (reference sequence). The V and J ends lost 6 bases and 1 base respectively, with 9 bases between them. The CDR3 is made up of 13 amino acids. Written as DNA, the CDR3 is TGTGCCAGCAGACCCCAGGGGAACACTGAAGCTTTCTTT. Protein sequence: CASRPQGNTEAFF.

CDR3 nucleotide sequence: TGTGCCAGCAGCTCCGCTAGCGGTCCCTACAATGAGCAGTTCTTC. This gives the protein CASSSASGPYNEQFF. The chain uses TRBV7-9 and TRBJ2-1; 7 bases map to TRBD2. Germline CDR1 and CDR2: SEHNR and FQNEAQ (reference sequence). The CDR3 loop spans 15 amino acids. V lost 4 bases and J lost 2; bases outside the gene matches: 5.

The chain couples TRBV30 to TRBJ1-5; D is possibly TRBD1 (5 bases). The length of the CDR3 is 15 residues. The V and J ends lost 1 base and 0 bases respectively, with 10 bases between them. Per germline, CDR1 GTSNPN and CDR2 SVGIG (reference sequence). CDR3 sequence reads: CAWSGAQGSNQPQHF. The CDR3 nucleotides read TGTGCCTGGAGTGGGGCTCAGGGTAGCAATCAGCCCCAGCATTTT.

The rearrangement joins TRBV5-6 to TRBJ2-3, with unresolved D. The CDR3 runs 14 residues. The germline CDR1 and CDR2 sequences are SGHDT and YYEEEE. V was clipped by 4 bases and J by 1 base, with 10 bases between them. The CDR3 sequence is CASSPRRGTDTQYF. For the CDR3, the DNA is TGTGCCAGCAGCCCCCGAAGGGGCACAGATACGCAGTATTTT.

The genes are TRBV7-6 and TRBJ2-1; TRBD2 might be the D (6 bases). Trimming took 1 base from V and 0 from J, leaving 13 bases between them. Germline V gene sequence: CDR1 SGHVS, CDR2 FNYEAQ. The length of the CDR3 is 17 residues. CDR3 region: CASSLGGGLGSYNEQFF. CDR3 DNA sequence: TGTGCCAGCAGCTTAGGGGGAGGCTTGGGCTCCTACAATGAGCAGTTCTTC.

This clone came up a few times. The V gene is TRBV6-1, the J gene TRBJ2-5; 10 nucleotides agree with TRBD1. J gave up 5 bases and V 0 bases, and 6 bases lay outside the gene matches. The CDR3 has 16 residues. Germline CDR1 and CDR2: MNHNS and SASEGT. CDR3 coding DNA: TGTGCCAGCAGTGAAGCCTCCGGGACAGGGGTGGAGACCCAGTACTTC. The encoded protein is CASSEASGTGVETQYF.

The sample holds one count of this clone. The genes are TRBV10-3 and TRBJ1-5; the match to TRBD1 covers 7 bases. CDR1 ENHRY and CDR2 SYGVKD come from the germline V gene. Unmatched junction bases numbered 7, after V lost 2 bases and J lost 0 bases. The CDR3 length is 17 residues. The CDR3 bases are TGTGCCATCAGTGAGAGAGGGGGCCAGACTAGCAATCAGCCCCAGCATTTT. This translates into CAISERGGQTSNQPQHF.

This clone was counted a few times. The chain has TRBV30 and TRBJ1-4; D gene uncertain. This CDR3 spans 14 amino acids. CDR1 and CDR2 from the germline V gene are GTSNPN and SVGIG (reference sequence). V lost 0 bases and J lost 0, with 5 bases in between. The CDR3 DNA sequence: TGTGCCTGGAGTGTTTCATCAACTAATGAAAAACTGTTTTTT. Translation gives CAWSVSSTNEKLFF.

This clone was seen once. The V gene is TRBV7-3, the J gene TRBJ1-2, with D unclear. The CDR3 covers 17 residues. V was trimmed by 2 bases and J by 2 bases, leaving 18 bases between them. Germline loops: CDR1 SGHTA, CDR2 FQGTGA. CDR3 in amino acids: CASSLFGRTVMNYGYTF. The CDR3 nucleotides read TGTGCCAGCAGCTTATTCGGTAGGACGGTAATGAACTATGGCTACACCTTC.

The chain employs TRBV2 and TRBJ2-3; D remains unclear. This CDR3 comprises 12 residues. Looked up from germline, CDR1 is SNHLY and CDR2 is FYNNEI. V dropped 5 bases and J dropped 2 bases, with 5 bases sitting between them. DNA for the CDR3: TGTGCCAGCAGTTTTCCCACAGATACGCAGTATTTT. Translating gives CASSFPTDTQYF.

The chain joins TRBV6-1 to TRBJ2-7, with 7 bases fitting TRBD1. Germline CDR1 is MNHNS and CDR2 is SASEGT. This CDR3 has 14 residues. The V and J ends lost 1 base and 3 bases, in that order; junction bases with no gene match: 3. CDR3 sequence reads: CASSEGDSFYEQYF. Here the CDR3 DNA reads TGTGCCAGCAGTGAAGGGGACAGCTTCTACGAGCAGTACTTC.

This clone has only one observation. The V and J genes are TRBV18 and TRBJ1-4, with D perhaps TRBD1 (6 bases). The CDR3 extends over 17 amino acids. The germline CDR1 and CDR2 sequences are KGHSH and LQKENI. V was trimmed by 3 bases and J by 5 bases, leaving 19 bases between them. In DNA, the CDR3 is TGTGCCAGCTCACCTACCGGATCACAGGGAGGAAATGAAAAACTGTTTTTT. Translating gives CASSPTGSQGGNEKLFF.

The rearrangement links TRBV30 to TRBJ2-3; D gene ambiguous. CDR3 length equals 12 residues. V lost 0 bases and J lost 7, with 8 bases in between. Per germline, CDR1 GTSNPN and CDR2 SVGIG (reference sequence). The CDR3 spells CAWSVGANTQYF. In DNA, the CDR3 is TGTGCCTGGAGTGTGGGTGCAAATACGCAGTATTTT. The variable domain in full, completed from reference TRBV30 and TRBJ2-3, reads SQTIHQWPATLVQPVGSPLSLECTVEGTSNPNLYWYRQAAGRGLQLLFYSVGIGQISSEVPQNLSASRPQDRQFILSSKKLLLSDSGFYLCAWSVGANTQYFGPGTRLTVL.

In this sample, this clone is medium-sized. The V call is TRBV6-5, the J call TRBJ2-3, with 9 bases matching TRBD2. The CDR3 runs to 15 residues. With V trimmed by 0 bases and J by 4 bases, 2 bases remained unmatched. Germline loops: CDR1 MNHEY, CDR2 SVGAGI. CDR3 sequence (DNA): TGTGCCAGCAGTTACTCGGAGCGGGGGGCAGATACGCAGTATTTT. Residues: CASSYSERGADTQYF.

V gene TRBV30 combines with J gene TRBJ1-2; tentative D call: TRBD1 (6 bases). Trimming pared 7 bases from V and 4 bases from J, leaving 16 bases between. CDR3 length: 13 amino acids. CDR1 and CDR2 (germline): GTSNPN, SVGIG (reference sequence). The CDR3 region is CASTPGQFYGYTF. In DNA form, the CDR3 reads TGTGCCTCCACGCCCGGACAGTTCTATGGCTACACCTTC. Full variable domain (missing parts from reference TRBV30 and TRBJ1-2): SQTIHQWPATLVQPVGSPLSLECTVEGTSNPNLYWYRQAAGRGLQLLFYSVGIGQISSEVPQNLSASRPQDRQFILSSKKLLLSDSGFYLCASTPGQFYGYTFGSGTRLTVV.

The CDR3 sequence: CASSSLYEQYF. In nucleotides, the CDR3 is TGCGCCAGCAGCTCCCTCTACGAGCAGTACTTC. This rearrangement joins TRBV5-1 to TRBJ2-7, with unresolved D. V lost 3 bases and J lost 3, with 4 bases in between. Germline V lookup: CDR1 SGHRS, CDR2 YFSETQ. This CDR3 contains 11 residues. Variable domain in full (rest from reference TRBV5-1 and TRBJ2-7): KAGVTQTPRYLIKTRGQQVTLSCSPISGHRSVSWYQQTPGQGLQFLFEYFSETQRNKGNFPGRFSGRQFSNSRSEMNVSTLELGDSALYLCASSSLYEQYFGPGTRLTVT.

The chain employs TRBV25-1 and TRBJ2-3; 8 bases are shared with TRBD2. The CDR3 consists of 15 residues. V lost 3 bases and J lost 6; bases outside the gene matches: 8. Germline CDR1 MGHDK, CDR2 SYGVNS. The CDR3 loop is CASSDSTGTRDTQYF. DNA of the CDR3: TGTGCCAGCAGTGACTCAACCGGGACTAGGGATACGCAGTATTTT.

This chain joins TRBV18 and TRBJ2-2; D gene ambiguous. Germline assignment: CDR1 KGHSH and CDR2 LQKENI. Trimming took off 1 base at V and 4 bases at J, with 4 bases between the two ends. CDR3 length: 13 amino acids. The CDR3 sequence: CASSPRGTGELFF. The DNA for the CDR3 is TGTGCCAGCTCACCACGGGGCACCGGGGAGCTGTTTTTT.

The chain combines TRBV9 with TRBJ2-7; 11 bases are a match to TRBD2. J gave up 3 bases and V 0 bases, and 5 bases lay outside the gene matches. Germline lookup yields CDR1 SGDLS and CDR2 YYNGEE. CDR3 length: 16 amino acids. This chain's CDR3 is CASSVAASGGLYEQYF. As DNA, the CDR3 is TGTGCCAGCAGCGTAGCTGCTAGCGGGGGGCTCTACGAGCAGTACTTC.

The chain couples TRBV27 to TRBJ2-2, with a possible D match to TRBD1 (6 bases). The CDR3 is 16 amino acids. CDR1 and CDR2 (germline): MNHEY, SMNVEV (reference sequence). Trimming left V 1 base short and J 6 bases short, with 15 bases between. CDR3 sequence: CASSLFRGLSSGELFF. The CDR3 region has the DNA TGTGCCAGCAGTTTATTCAGGGGCCTTAGTTCCGGGGAGCTGTTTTTT.

Regarding this clone: This sample also contains other DNA sequences that code for the same CDR3. The chain links TRBV29-1 to TRBJ1-1; 7 nucleotides match TRBD1. This CDR3 contains 12 residues. Germline values: CDR1 SQVTM, CDR2 ANQGSEA. V lost 6 bases and J lost 0; bases outside the gene matches: 1. CDR3 DNA sequence: TGCAGCGTGGGACAGTTGAACACTGAAGCTTTCTTT. Translated, it gives CSVGQLNTEAFF. Variable domain in full (rest from reference TRBV29-1 and TRBJ1-1): SAVISQKPSRDICQRGTSLTIQCQVDSQVTMMFWYRQQPGQSLTLIATANQGSEATYESGFVIDKFPISRPNLTFSTLTVSNMSPEDSSIYLCSVGQLNTEAFFGQGTRLTVV.

The V call is TRBV6-6, the J call TRBJ1-5, with a possible D match to TRBD1 (5 bases). From germline, CDR1 is MNHNY and CDR2 SVGAGI (reference sequence). This CDR3 spans 11 amino acids. Deletions cut 2 bases from V and 9 bases from J, with 5 bases between. DNA for the CDR3: TGTGCCAGCAGTTACCAGGGGCCCCAGCATTTT. It yields the protein CASSYQGPQHF.

The chain employs TRBV10-3 and TRBJ1-4; 7 bases agree with TRBD1. V shed 3 bases and J 3 bases; nucleotides not matched to a gene: 7. The CDR3 spans 16 residues. From germline, CDR1 is ENHRY and CDR2 SYGVKD. CDR3 region: CAISDRRGRSNEKLFF. The CDR3 DNA reads as TGTGCCATCAGTGATAGGAGGGGGCGGTCTAATGAAAAACTGTTTTTT.

This sequence joins TRBV15 and TRBJ2-7, with D possibly being TRBD1 (6 bases). This CDR3 contains 15 residues. The germline gives CDR1 LNHNV, CDR2 YYDKDF (reference sequence). The V end lost 2 bases, the J end lost 4 bases, and 15 bases lay between the germline ends. The CDR3 protein is CATSRTGTLIYEQYF. CDR3 in DNA: TGTGCCACCAGCAGAACCGGGACACTCATTTACGAGCAGTACTTC.

This clone was recorded once. This rearrangement joins TRBV3-1 (or the pseudogene TRBV3-2) to TRBJ2-7; D is possibly TRBD2 (5 bases). CDR3 length: 14 residues. CDR1 is LGHDT, CDR2 YNNKEL, per germline (reference sequence). With 0 bases removed from V and 3 bases from J, the gap between germline ends came to 9 bases. The CDR3 loop reads CASSQDTGGYEQYF. In DNA form, the CDR3 reads TGTGCCAGCAGCCAAGATACCGGAGGCTACGAGCAGTACTTC.

This chain connects TRBV10-1 to TRBJ1-2; TRBD1 agrees at 12 bases. The V gene end was trimmed by 3 bases and the J gene end by 4 bases; junction bases not matched to a gene: 3. Germline V CDR1 and CDR2: WNHNN, SYGVQD (reference sequence). CDR3 length: 15 residues. CDR3 protein: CASSEGTGGSYGYTF. Written as DNA, the CDR3 is TGCGCCAGCAGTGAAGGGACAGGGGGCAGCTATGGCTACACCTTC.

The rearrangement uses TRBV11-3 and TRBJ2-7; TRBD2 aligns across 8 bases. From germline, CDR1 is SGHNT and CDR2 YENEEA. J gave up 4 bases and V 4 bases, and 9 bases lay outside the gene matches. The CDR3 extends over 15 amino acids. CDR3 nucleotides: TGTGCCAGCAGCTCCGGGGGGGGCGCGAGGTACGAGCAGTACTTC. This sequence encodes CASSSGGGARYEQYF.

The V call is TRBV5-1, the J call TRBJ1-4; tentative D call: TRBD1 (6 bases). Germline loops: CDR1 SGHRS, CDR2 YFSETQ. V dropped 2 bases and J dropped 8 bases, with 10 bases sitting between them. The CDR3 consists of 13 residues. CDR3 in amino acids: CASSLQGWEKLFF. In DNA form, the CDR3 reads TGCGCCAGCAGCTTACAGGGATGGGAAAAACTGTTTTTT.

The CDR3 DNA reads TGTGCCAGCAGCCCGTTGGGCGGTAAGGGAGCTGGCTACACCTTC. It translates to CASSPLGGKGAGYTF. This chain connects TRBV3-1 (or the pseudogene TRBV3-2) to TRBJ1-2; D unclear. Germline V gene data show CDR1 as LGHDT and CDR2 as YNNKEL (reference sequence). The V and J ends lost 4 bases and 7 bases respectively, with 19 bases between them. CDR3 length equals 15 residues.

The rearrangement uses TRBV24-1 and TRBJ1-2, with TRBD1 as a possible D gene (5 bases). There are 12 residues in the CDR3. Looked up from germline, CDR1 is KGHDR and CDR2 is SFDVKD. V lost 4 bases and J lost 8, with 10 bases in between. The CDR3 nucleotides are TGTGCCACCAGTGAACCCAGGGAAGGCTACACCTTC. Its translation: CATSEPREGYTF.